Listed here are 17 T cell receptor beta chains from one sample, sequenced in a study of shared clonotypes between healthy human individuals. Naivety among CD8 cells was defined by CD45RO negativity and positive CCR7 selection, thereby excluding terminally differentiated effector memory CD45RA+ cells. Produced via immunoSEQ multiplex PCR; TCRdb's table is partial and in-frame only. The data hold hundreds of thousands of clones, with about 96% observed a single time. Sequenced input: naive CD8+ T cells sorted from blood. These receptors all come from a young woman in good health.

The genes are TRBV15 and TRBJ2-7; a possible D gene is TRBD2 (6 bases). Per the germline V gene, CDR1 is LNHNV and CDR2 is YYDKDF (reference sequence). CDR3 length: 15 amino acids. V was trimmed by 4 bases and J by 0 bases, leaving 13 bases between them. The CDR3, as DNA: TGTGCCACCAGCACCGGTAGCGGAAGCTCCTACGAGCAGTACTTC. Translation gives CATSTGSGSSYEQYF. Drawing the rest from reference TRBV15 and TRBJ2-7, the complete variable domain is DAMVIQNPRYQVTQFGKPVTLSCSQTLNHNVMYWYQQKSSQAPKLLFHYYDKDFNNEADTPDNFQSRRPNTSFCFLDIRSPGLGDTAMYLCATSTGSGSSYEQYFGPGTRLTVT.

In this sample, this clone turned up once. The gene calls are TRBV15 and TRBJ2-7; D is unresolved. The ends were cut back, 1 base at V and 5 bases at J, with 9 bases in the middle. The CDR3 has 13 residues. Germline V gene sequence: CDR1 LNHNV, CDR2 YYDKDF (reference sequence). DNA of the CDR3: TGTGCCACCAGCAGAGCTCCAGCCCACGAGCAGTACTTC. This codes for CATSRAPAHEQYF.

The chain couples TRBV15 to TRBJ1-1; D not certain. Trimming removed 0 bases from V and 7 bases from J, with 9 bases in between. This CDR3 has 13 residues. The germline CDR1 and CDR2 sequences are LNHNV and YYDKDF (reference sequence). Here the CDR3 reads CATSRDDFSEAFF. The DNA for the CDR3 is TGTGCCACCAGCAGAGATGATTTTAGTGAAGCTTTCTTT.

This clone was seen once. The chain has TRBV7-9 and TRBJ1-4, with no clear D. Germline lookup yields CDR1 SEHNR and CDR2 FQNEAQ (reference sequence). V lost 5 bases to trimming and J lost 6 bases, with 19 bases between them. The CDR3 loop spans 16 amino acids. The CDR3 sequence is CASSLGWSLEDEKLFF. CDR3 sequence (DNA): TGTGCCAGCAGCCTAGGTTGGTCTCTAGAGGATGAAAAACTGTTTTTT.

This clone has only one observation. The J gene is TRBJ1-1, the V gene TRBV27; the D is unclear. Germline assignment: CDR1 MNHEY and CDR2 SMNVEV (reference sequence). The CDR3 loop spans 15 amino acids. The germline V and J ends were trimmed by 6 bases and 0 bases, with 14 bases remaining between them. CDR3 sequence reads: CASSPTTKLNTEAFF. The CDR3 bases are TGTGCCAGCAGCCCCACGACCAAACTGAACACTGAAGCTTTCTTT.

This clone was observed once. This chain connects TRBV20-1 to TRBJ2-7, with D uncertain. Trimming pared 6 bases from V and 3 bases from J, leaving 6 bases between. The CDR3 contains 10 residues. Germline assignment: CDR1 DFQATT and CDR2 SNEGSKA (reference sequence). The DNA of the CDR3 is TGCAGTGCCACAAACTACGAGCAGTACTTC. It specifies CSATNYEQYF.

The chain couples TRBV30 to TRBJ2-5; 10 nucleotides line up with TRBD1. TRBJ2-7 matches the DNA end more closely, so the J call is doubtful. The length of the CDR3 is 12 residues. Germline V CDR1 and CDR2: GTSNPN, SVGIG (reference sequence). The CDR3 region has the DNA TGTGCCTTTAGGACAGGGGGCTACGAGCAGTACTTC. It is translated as CAFRTGGYEQYF.

The gene calls are TRBV6-1 and TRBJ2-1; TRBD1 agrees at 9 bases. The CDR3 sequence is 10 residues long. With 7 bases clipped from V and 12 bases from J, the junction kept 1 base outside the gene matches. Germline V gene data show CDR1 as MNHNS and CDR2 as SASEGT. The CDR3 nucleotides are TGTGCCAGCATGGACAGGGGGCAGTTCTTC. Translating gives CASMDRGQFF.

This clone appeared once. This chain joins TRBV30 and TRBJ1-1, with 8 bases matching TRBD1. After removal of 0 bases from V and 5 bases from J, the junction contained 5 bases not matched to a gene. Germline CDR1 and CDR2: GTSNPN and SVGIG (reference sequence). CDR3 length: 14 amino acids. CDR3 loop: CAWSVRTGLTEAFF. The CDR3 nucleotides are TGTGCCTGGAGTGTGAGGACAGGGTTGACTGAAGCTTTCTTT.

V and J are TRBV19 and TRBJ2-4, with D maybe TRBD2 (6 bases). The CDR3 totals 17 residues. The V gene lost 6 bases and the J gene lost 3 bases, with 21 bases spanning the gap. CDR1 is LNHDA and CDR2 is SQIVND in the germline V gene (reference sequence). CDR3 nucleotide sequence: TGTGCCAGTAGCCTGGGTTTCGGGGGAGGTGGCAAAAACATTCAGTACTTC. Its protein product is CASSLGFGGGGKNIQYF.

This chain connects TRBV27 to TRBJ2-7, with 11 bases that match TRBD2. V trimming: 7 bases; J trimming: 7 bases; junction bases outside the gene matches: 6. CDR1 is MNHEY, CDR2 SMNVEV, per germline (reference sequence). The CDR3 runs 13 residues. The CDR3 DNA reads as TGTGCCAGCACTACTAGCGGGGGCGGGGAGCAGTACTTC. Amino acid sequence: CASTTSGGGEQYF.

With regard to this clone: Other DNA variants within this sample encode the same CDR3. V is TRBV11-2 and J is TRBJ2-7; D ambiguous. Germline V lookup: CDR1 SGHAT, CDR2 FQNNGV. The CDR3 contains 10 residues. The V and J ends lost 1 base and 6 bases respectively, with 1 base between them. The CDR3 loop is CASSLVEQYF. CDR3 nucleotide sequence: TGTGCCAGCAGCTTAGTCGAGCAGTACTTC. The complete variable domain, with remaining parts taken from reference TRBV11-2 and TRBJ2-7, reads EAGVAQSPRYKIIEKRQSVAFWCNPISGHATLYWYQQILGQGPKLLIQFQNNGVVDDSQLPKDRFSAERLKGVDSTLKIQPAKLEDSAVYLCASSLVEQYFGPGTRLTVT.

As concerns this clone: The sample carries other DNA sequences with the same CDR3. The chain combines TRBV9 with TRBJ2-7, with 8 bases fitting TRBD2. V was pared by 3 bases and J by 4 bases, with 3 bases of the junction left unmatched. Germline V gene lookup returns CDR1 SGDLS and CDR2 YYNGEE. This CDR3 has 13 amino acids. Here the CDR3 reads CASSGSGDYEQYF. CDR3 DNA sequence: TGTGCCAGCAGCGGTAGCGGGGATTACGAGCAGTACTTC.

V and J are TRBV6-5 and TRBJ2-1, with D unclear. The CDR3 is made up of 14 amino acids. From germline, CDR1 is MNHEY and CDR2 SVGAGI. V shed 6 bases and J shed 6 bases, with 15 bases lying between them. The CDR3 loop reads CASSPGRPFNEQFF. In nucleotides, the CDR3 is TGTGCCAGCAGCCCGGGCCGCCCGTTCAATGAGCAGTTCTTC.

V usage is TRBV2 and J usage is TRBJ2-3; D gene ambiguous. V was cut by 4 bases and J by 1 base, with 18 bases left in between. Germline values: CDR1 SNHLY, CDR2 FYNNEI. CDR3 size: 17 residues. This chain's CDR3 is CASSAQPPGVGTDTQYF. CDR3 bases: TGTGCCAGCAGTGCCCAACCCCCGGGTGTGGGCACAGATACGCAGTATTTT.

V is TRBV15 and J is TRBJ1-1, with 7 positions matching TRBD1. Germline assignment: CDR1 LNHNV and CDR2 YYDKDF (reference sequence). The CDR3 extends over 16 amino acids. The J segment lost 4 bases and the V segment lost 0 bases, leaving 8 bases of the junction unmatched. In DNA, the CDR3 is TGTGCCACCAGCAGAGACCTTAGTTCAGGGGGCACTGAAGCTTTCTTT. As protein: CATSRDLSSGGTEAFF.

The chain uses TRBV5-6 and TRBJ2-1, with D tentatively TRBD1 (5 bases). With 4 bases removed from V and 7 bases from J, the gap between germline ends came to 12 bases. Per the germline V gene, CDR1 is SGHDT and CDR2 is YYEEEE. The length of the CDR3 is 13 residues. CDR3 DNA: TGTGCCAGCAGCCTGACAGAACGGAATGAGCAGTTCTTC. Translated: CASSLTERNEQFF.